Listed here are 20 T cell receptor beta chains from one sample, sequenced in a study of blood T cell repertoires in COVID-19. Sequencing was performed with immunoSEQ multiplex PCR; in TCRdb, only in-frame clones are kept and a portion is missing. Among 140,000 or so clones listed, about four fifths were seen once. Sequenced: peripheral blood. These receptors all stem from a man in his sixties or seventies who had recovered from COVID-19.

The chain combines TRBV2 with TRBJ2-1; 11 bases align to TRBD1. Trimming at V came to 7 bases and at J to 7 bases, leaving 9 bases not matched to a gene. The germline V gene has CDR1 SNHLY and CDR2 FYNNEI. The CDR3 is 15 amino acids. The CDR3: CASIQGQGAKNEQFF. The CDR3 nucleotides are TGTGCCAGCATTCAAGGACAGGGGGCAAAGAATGAGCAGTTCTTC.

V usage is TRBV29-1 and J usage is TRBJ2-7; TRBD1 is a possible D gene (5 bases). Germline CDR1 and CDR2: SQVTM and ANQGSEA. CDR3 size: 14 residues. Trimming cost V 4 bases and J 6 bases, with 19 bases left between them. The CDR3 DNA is TGCAGCGTTGTGGAGTCGAAGGGGTCCCCCGAGCAGTACTTC. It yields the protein CSVVESKGSPEQYF.

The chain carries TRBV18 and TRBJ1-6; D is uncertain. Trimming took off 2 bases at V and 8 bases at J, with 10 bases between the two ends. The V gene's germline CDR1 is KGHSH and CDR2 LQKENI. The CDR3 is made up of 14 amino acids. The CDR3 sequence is CASSPNTADSPLHF. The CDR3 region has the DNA TGTGCCAGCTCACCAAACACGGCGGATTCACCCCTCCACTTT. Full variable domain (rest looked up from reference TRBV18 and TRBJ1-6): NAGVMQNPRHLVRRRGQEARLRCSPMKGHSHVYWYRQLPEEGLKFMVYLQKENIIDESGMPKERFSAEFPKEGPSILRIQQVVRGDSAAYFCASSPNTADSPLHFGNGTRLTVT.

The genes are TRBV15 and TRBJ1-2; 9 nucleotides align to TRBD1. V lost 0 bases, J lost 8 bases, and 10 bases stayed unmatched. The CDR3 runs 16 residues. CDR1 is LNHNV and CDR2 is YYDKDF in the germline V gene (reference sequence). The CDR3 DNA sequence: TGTGCCACCAGCAGAGACCGGGGGACAGGGCTCGGCGGCTACACCTTC. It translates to CATSRDRGTGLGGYTF. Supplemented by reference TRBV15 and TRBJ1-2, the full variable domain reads DAMVIQNPRYQVTQFGKPVTLSCSQTLNHNVMYWYQQKSSQAPKLLFHYYDKDFNNEADTPDNFQSRRPNTSFCFLDIRSPGLGDTAMYLCATSRDRGTGLGGYTFGSGTRLTVV.

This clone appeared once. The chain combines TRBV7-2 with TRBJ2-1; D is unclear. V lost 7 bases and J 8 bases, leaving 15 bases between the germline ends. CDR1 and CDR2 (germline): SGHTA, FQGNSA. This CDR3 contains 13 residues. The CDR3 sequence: CASTLRAGDEQFF. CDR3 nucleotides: TGTGCCAGCACCCTCCGCGCTGGAGATGAGCAGTTCTTC. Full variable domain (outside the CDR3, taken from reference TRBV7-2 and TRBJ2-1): GAGVSQSPSNKVTEKGKDVELRCDPISGHTALYWYRQSLGQGLEFLIYFQGNSAPDKSGLPSDRFSAERTGGSVSTLTIQRTQQEDSAVYLCASTLRAGDEQFFGPGTRLTVL.

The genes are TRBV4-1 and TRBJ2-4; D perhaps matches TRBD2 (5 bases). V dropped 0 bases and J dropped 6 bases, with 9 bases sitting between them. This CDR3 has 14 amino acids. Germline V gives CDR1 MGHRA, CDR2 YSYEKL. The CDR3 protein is CASSQDFSVNIQYF. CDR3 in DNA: TGCGCCAGCAGCCAAGACTTTAGCGTAAACATTCAGTACTTC.

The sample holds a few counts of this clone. The DNA for the CDR3 is TGTGCCAGCAGCTCCTCACTATACAATGAGCAGTTCTTC. Protein: CASSSSLYNEQFF. This chain uses TRBV13 with TRBJ2-1; D gene unclear. This CDR3 spans 13 amino acids. Germline V gives CDR1 PRHDT, CDR2 FYEKMQ (reference sequence). V lost 4 bases and J 4 bases, leaving 8 bases between the germline ends.

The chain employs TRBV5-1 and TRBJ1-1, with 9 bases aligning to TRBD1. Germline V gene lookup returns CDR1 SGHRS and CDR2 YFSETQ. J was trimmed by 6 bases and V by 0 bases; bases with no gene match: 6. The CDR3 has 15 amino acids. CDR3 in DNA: TGCGCCAGCAGCTTGGGTCACAGGGGGCTCTCTGAAGCTTTCTTT. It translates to CASSLGHRGLSEAFF.

CDR3 loop: CASSSTGVSTDTQYF. Written as DNA, the CDR3 is TGCGCCAGCAGCTCGACAGGGGTTAGCACAGATACGCAGTATTTT. The chain combines TRBV5-1 with TRBJ2-3; 8 bases are a match to TRBD1. The CDR3 runs to 15 residues. Germline assignment: CDR1 SGHRS and CDR2 YFSETQ. The junction had 3 bases not matched to a gene; V was cut back by 3 bases and J by 0 bases.

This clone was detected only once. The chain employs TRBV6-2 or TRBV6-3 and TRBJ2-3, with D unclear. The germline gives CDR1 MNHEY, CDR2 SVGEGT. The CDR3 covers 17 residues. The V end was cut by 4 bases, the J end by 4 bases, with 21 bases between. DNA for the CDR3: TGTGCCAGCAGTTTTCCCCTGTGGGCCGAAGAATCAGATACGCAGTATTTT. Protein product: CASSFPLWAEESDTQYF.

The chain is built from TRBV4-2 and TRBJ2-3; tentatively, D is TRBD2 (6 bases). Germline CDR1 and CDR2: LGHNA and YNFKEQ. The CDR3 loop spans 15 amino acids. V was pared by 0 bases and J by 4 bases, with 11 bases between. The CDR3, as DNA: TGTGCCAGCAGCCAAGAAGGCAGGGAGGCAGATACGCAGTATTTT. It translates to CASSQEGREADTQYF.

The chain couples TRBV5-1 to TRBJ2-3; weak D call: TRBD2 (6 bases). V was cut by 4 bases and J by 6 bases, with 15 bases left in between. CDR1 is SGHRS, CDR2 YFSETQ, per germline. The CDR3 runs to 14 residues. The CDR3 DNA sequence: TGCGCCAGCAGCCCCGGAGGCGGAGGGGATACGCAGTATTTT. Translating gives CASSPGGGGDTQYF.

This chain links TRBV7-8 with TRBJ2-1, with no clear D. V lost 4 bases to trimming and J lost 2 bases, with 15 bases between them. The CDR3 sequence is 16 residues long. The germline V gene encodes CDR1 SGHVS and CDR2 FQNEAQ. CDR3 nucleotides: TGTGCCAGCAGCTCCAGACACCTACGGCCCTACAATGAGCAGTTCTTC. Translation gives CASSSRHLRPYNEQFF.

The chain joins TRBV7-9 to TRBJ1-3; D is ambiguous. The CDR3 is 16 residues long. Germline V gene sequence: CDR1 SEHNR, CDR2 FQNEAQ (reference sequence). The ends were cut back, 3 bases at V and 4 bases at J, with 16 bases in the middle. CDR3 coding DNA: TGTGCCAGCAGCTTGGTTCCGGGAGACGACGGAAACACCATATATTTT. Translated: CASSLVPGDDGNTIYF.

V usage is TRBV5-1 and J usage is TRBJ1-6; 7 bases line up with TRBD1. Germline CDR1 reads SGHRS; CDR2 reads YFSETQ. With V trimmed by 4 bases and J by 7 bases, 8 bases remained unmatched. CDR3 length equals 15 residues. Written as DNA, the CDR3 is TGCGCCAGCAGCGCAACCGGGACAGACAATTCACCCCTCCACTTT. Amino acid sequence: CASSATGTDNSPLHF.

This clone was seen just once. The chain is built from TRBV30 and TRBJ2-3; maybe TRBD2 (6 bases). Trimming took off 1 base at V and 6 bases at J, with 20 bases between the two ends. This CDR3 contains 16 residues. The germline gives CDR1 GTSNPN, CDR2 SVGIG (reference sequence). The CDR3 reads CAWSGTPREYYDTQYF. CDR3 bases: TGTGCCTGGAGTGGTACTCCCCGGGAGTATTACGATACGCAGTATTTT.

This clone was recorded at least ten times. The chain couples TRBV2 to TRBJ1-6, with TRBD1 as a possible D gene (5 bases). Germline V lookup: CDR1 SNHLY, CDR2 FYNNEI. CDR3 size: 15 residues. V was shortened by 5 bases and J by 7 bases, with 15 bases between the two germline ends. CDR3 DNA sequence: TGTGCCAGCAGTCAGGATCAGGGAGGAAATTCACCCCTCCACTTT. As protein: CASSQDQGGNSPLHF. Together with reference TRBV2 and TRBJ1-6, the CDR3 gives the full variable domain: EPEVTQTPSHQVTQMGQEVILRCVPISNHLYFYWYRQILGQKVEFLVSFYNNEISEKSEIFDDQFSVERPDGSNFTLKIRSTKLEDSAMYFCASSQDQGGNSPLHFGNGTRLTVT.

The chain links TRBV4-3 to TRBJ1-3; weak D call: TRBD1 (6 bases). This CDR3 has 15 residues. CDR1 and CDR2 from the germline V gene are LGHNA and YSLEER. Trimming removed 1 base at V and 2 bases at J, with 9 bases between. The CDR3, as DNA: TGCGCCAGCAGCCAAGCGGCAGGGGCTGGAAACACCATATATTTT. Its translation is CASSQAAGAGNTIYF.

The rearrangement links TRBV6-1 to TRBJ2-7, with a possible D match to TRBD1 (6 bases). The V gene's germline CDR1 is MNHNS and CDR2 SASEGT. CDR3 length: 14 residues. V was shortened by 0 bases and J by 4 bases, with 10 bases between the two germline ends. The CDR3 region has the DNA TGTGCCAGCAGTGAAGCTCACAGGGCGTACGAGCAGTACTTC. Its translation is CASSEAHRAYEQYF.

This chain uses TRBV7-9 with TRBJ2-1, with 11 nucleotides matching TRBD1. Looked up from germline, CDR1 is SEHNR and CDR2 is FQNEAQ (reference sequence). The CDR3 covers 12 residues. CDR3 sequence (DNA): TGTAGGACAGGGGGCTTCACCAATGAGCAGTTCTTC. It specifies CRTGGFTNEQFF.